One TCR beta chain is described in this entry. The antigen is not known. Assay: immunoSEQ multiplex PCR; the TCRdb copy retains only in-frame clones and omits some. The sample shows 140,000 to 150,000 clones, approximately 90% of them seen only once. CDR1 and CDR2 from the germline V gene are MGHRA and YSYEKL. Trimming removed 5 bases from V and 4 bases from J; junction bases left unmatched: 6. CDR3 length equals 14 residues. This sample is part of a study of T cell responses to AZD1222 COVID-19 vaccine. Looking at the study overall: Second-dose timings of about 4 or about 12 weeks were pooled.

Study-wide points: Among the donors, most were white British and more were female, and clonal diversity was possibly underestimated. Just six or seven AZD1222 recipients tested seropositive at baseline. Reportedly, nearly half the spike-specific TCRs target unmutated variant regions.

This clonotype originated in an adult in good health. The chain employs TRBV4-1 and TRBJ1-1; the match to TRBD1 covers 8 bases. Sample: peripheral blood, taken on day 0 of AZD1222 vaccination. Here the CDR3 reads CASSDRGGVTEAFF. CDR3 DNA sequence: TGCGCCAGCAGCGACAGGGGAGGGGTCACTGAAGCTTTCTTT.